This TCR beta chain was recorded in a study of T-cell memory formation after mild COVID-19. The wider study: The two donors had largely donor-specific TCR clusters.

This CDR3 comprises 14 residues. V was clipped by 1 base and J by 4 bases, with 10 bases between them. Germline V CDR1 and CDR2: LNHDA, SQIVND (reference sequence). Of note for this clonotype: The antigen is not known.

Constant-segment primers were used for 5'RACE, and the resulting TCR alpha and TCR beta cDNA libraries carried sample barcodes and UMIs. One entry per CDR3 protein, called by TCRdb with MiXCR from the 5' RACE reads. The profile covers around 510,000 distinct CDR3 sequences, with approximately 21% appearing a single time and about 8.4% taken by the ten largest. The study's findings and limits: Of the contracting clones, CD4+ ones lay mainly in CM and EM, and CD8+ ones in EMRA.

The V and J genes are TRBV19 and TRBJ1-1, with D hard to call. The sample comprised PBMCs or a T cell subset sorted from them (not recorded which). This receptor was taken from an adult woman who had mild COVID-19 (a few samples of this study predate the infection). Cell type and time point are not known. CDR3 amino acids: CASSIGLLGTEAFF. CDR3 coding DNA: TGTGCCAGTAGTATAGGACTCCTGGGCACTGAAGCTTTCTTT.